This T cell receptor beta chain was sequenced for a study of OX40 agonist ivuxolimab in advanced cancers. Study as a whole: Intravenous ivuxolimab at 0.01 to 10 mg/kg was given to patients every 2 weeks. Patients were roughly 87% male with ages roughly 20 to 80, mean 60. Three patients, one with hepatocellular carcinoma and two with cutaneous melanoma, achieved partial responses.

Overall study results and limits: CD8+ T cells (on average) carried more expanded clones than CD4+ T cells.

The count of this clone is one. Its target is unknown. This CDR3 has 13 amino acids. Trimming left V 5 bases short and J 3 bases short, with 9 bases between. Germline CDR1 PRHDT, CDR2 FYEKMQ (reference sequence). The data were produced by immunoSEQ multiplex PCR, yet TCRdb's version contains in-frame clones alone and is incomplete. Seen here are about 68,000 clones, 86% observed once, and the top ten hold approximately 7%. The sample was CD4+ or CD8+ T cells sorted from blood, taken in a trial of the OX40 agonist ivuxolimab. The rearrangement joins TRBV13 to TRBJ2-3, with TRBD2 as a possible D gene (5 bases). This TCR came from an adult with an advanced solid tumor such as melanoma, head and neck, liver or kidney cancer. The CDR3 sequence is CASSPGLTDTQYF. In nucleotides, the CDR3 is TGTGCCAGCAGCCCTGGACTGACAGATACGCAGTATTTT.